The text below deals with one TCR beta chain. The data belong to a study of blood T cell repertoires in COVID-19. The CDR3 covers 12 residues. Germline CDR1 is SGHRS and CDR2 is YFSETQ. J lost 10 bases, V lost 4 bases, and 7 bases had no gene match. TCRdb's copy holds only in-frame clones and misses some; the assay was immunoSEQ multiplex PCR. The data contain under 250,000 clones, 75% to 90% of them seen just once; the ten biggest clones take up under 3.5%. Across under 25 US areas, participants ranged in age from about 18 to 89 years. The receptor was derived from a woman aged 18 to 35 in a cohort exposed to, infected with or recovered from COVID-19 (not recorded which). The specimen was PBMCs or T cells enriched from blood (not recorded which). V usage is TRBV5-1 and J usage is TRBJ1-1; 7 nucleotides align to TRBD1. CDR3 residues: CASSTDRVGAFF. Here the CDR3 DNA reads TGCGCCAGCAGCACAGACAGGGTAGGAGCTTTCTTT.